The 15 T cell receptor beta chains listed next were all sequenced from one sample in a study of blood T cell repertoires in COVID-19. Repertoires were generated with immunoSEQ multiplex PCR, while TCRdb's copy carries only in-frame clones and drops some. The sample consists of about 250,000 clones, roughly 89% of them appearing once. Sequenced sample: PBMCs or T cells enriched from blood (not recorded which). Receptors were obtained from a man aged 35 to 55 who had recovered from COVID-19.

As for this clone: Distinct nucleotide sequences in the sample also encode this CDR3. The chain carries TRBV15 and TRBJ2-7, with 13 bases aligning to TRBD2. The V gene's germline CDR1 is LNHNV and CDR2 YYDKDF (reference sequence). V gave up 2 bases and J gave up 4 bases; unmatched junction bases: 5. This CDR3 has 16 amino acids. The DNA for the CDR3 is TGTGCCACCAGCAGACTGGGACTAGCGGGGAGGTACGAGCAGTACTTC. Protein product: CATSRLGLAGRYEQYF.

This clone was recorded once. In DNA form, the CDR3 reads TGTGCCAGCAGTGAATGGCCTAGCGGGTTGACCTACGAGCAGTACTTC. This codes for CASSEWPSGLTYEQYF. This rearrangement joins TRBV6-1 to TRBJ2-7, with 8 positions matching TRBD2. Germline assignment: CDR1 MNHNS and CDR2 SASEGT. The V segment lost 2 bases and the J segment 2 bases; nucleotides outside the gene matches: 8. This CDR3 spans 16 amino acids.

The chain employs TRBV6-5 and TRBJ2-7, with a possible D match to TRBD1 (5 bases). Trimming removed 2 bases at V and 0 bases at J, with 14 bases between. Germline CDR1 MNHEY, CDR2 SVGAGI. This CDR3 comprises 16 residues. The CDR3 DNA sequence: TGTGCCAGCAGTTACACAGGAATTTTGAGCTCCTACGAGCAGTACTTC. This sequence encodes CASSYTGILSSYEQYF.

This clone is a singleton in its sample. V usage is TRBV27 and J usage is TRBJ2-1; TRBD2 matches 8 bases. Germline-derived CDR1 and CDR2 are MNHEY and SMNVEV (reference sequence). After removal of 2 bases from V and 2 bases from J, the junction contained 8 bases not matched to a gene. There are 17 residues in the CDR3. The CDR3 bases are TGTGCCAGCAGTTTAGGGCTAGCGGGCGGCCCCTACAATGAGCAGTTCTTC. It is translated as CASSLGLAGGPYNEQFF.

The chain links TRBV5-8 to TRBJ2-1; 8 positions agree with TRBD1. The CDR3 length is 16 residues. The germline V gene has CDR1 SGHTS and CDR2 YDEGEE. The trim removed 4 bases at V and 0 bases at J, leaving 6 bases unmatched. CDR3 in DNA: TGTGCCAGCAGCCGGGGACAGGTCCTCTCCTACAATGAGCAGTTCTTC. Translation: CASSRGQVLSYNEQFF.

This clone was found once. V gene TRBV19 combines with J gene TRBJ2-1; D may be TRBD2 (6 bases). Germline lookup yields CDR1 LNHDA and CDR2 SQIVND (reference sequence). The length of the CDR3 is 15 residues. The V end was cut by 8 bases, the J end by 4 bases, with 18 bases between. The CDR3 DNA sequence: TGTGCCAGTGGAAAACTAGCTAACACGTACAATGAGCAGTTCTTC. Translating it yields CASGKLANTYNEQFF.

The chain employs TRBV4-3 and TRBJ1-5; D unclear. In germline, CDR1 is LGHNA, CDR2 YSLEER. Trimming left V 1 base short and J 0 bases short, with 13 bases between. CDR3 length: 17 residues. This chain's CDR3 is CASSQAYYGNSNQPQHF. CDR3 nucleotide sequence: TGCGCCAGCAGCCAAGCGTATTACGGGAATAGCAATCAGCCCCAGCATTTT.

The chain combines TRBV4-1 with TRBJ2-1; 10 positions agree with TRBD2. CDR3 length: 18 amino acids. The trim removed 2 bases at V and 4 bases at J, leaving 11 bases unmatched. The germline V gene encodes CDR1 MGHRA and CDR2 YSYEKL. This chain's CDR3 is CASSQQPNGLAEYNEQFF. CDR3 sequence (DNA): TGCGCCAGCAGCCAACAGCCGAACGGACTAGCGGAGTACAATGAGCAGTTCTTC.

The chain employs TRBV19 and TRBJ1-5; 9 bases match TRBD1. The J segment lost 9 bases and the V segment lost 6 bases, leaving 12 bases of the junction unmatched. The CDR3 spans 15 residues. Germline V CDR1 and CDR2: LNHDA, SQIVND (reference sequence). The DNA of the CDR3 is TGTGCCAGTAGAACCGGGACAGGGCCCTCTTGGCCCCAGCATTTT. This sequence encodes CASRTGTGPSWPQHF.

DNA for the CDR3: TGTGCCAGCAGACGGAGCCTCGGGGGGGTTACCTACGAGCAGTACTTC. It yields the protein CASRRSLGGVTYEQYF. The gene calls are TRBV28 and TRBJ2-7; 8 bases are shared with TRBD2. The trim removed 6 bases at V and 2 bases at J, leaving 12 bases unmatched. Per germline, CDR1 MDHEN and CDR2 SYDVKM. This CDR3 is built from 16 residues.

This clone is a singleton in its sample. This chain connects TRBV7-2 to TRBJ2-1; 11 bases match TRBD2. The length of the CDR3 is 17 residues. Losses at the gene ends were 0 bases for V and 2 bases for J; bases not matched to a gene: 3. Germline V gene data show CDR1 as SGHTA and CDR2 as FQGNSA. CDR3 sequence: CASSLAGLAVTYNEQFF. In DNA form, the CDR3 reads TGTGCCAGCAGCTTAGCGGGACTAGCGGTAACCTACAATGAGCAGTTCTTC. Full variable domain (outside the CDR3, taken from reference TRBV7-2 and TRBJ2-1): GAGVSQSPSNKVTEKGKDVELRCDPISGHTALYWYRQSLGQGLEFLIYFQGNSAPDKSGLPSDRFSAERTGGSVSTLTIQRTQQEDSAVYLCASSLAGLAVTYNEQFFGPGTRLTVL.

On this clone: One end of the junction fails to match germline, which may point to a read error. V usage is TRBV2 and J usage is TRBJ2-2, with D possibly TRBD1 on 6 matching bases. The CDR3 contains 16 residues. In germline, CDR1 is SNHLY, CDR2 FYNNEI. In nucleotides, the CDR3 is TGTGGCAGCAGTTCCCAGGGGCAGCTCAACACCGGGGAGCTGTTTTTT. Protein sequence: CGSSSQGQLNTGELFF.

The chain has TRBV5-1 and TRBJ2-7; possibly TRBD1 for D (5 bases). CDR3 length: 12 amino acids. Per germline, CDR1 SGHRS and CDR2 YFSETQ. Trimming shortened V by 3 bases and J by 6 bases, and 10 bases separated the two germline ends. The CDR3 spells CASSWAQGEQYF. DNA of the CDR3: TGCGCCAGCAGCTGGGCCCAGGGCGAGCAGTACTTC.

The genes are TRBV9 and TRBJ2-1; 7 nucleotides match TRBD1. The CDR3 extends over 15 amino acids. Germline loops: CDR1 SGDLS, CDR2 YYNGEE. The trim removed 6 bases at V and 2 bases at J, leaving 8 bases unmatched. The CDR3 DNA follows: TGTGCCAGCAAGTCTGGAACAGGGGCCTACAATGAGCAGTTCTTC. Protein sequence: CASKSGTGAYNEQFF.

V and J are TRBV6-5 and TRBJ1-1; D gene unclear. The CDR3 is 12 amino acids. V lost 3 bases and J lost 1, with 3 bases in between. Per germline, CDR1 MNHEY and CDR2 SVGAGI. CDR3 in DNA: TGTGCCAGCAGTTATCGGAACACTGAAGCTTTCTTT. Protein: CASSYRNTEAFF.